This T cell receptor (beta chain) was sequenced for a study of T cell responses to AZD1222 COVID-19 vaccine. General observations from the study: There were repertoire samples only from the period after the peak T cell response. An increase in Spike-specific TCR breadth and depth was observed after two AZD1222 doses. Only a handful of AZD1222 recipients were seropositive at baseline. Donors, mostly white British, included more females; clonal diversity was possibly underestimated.

Turning to this clone: Its antigen is as yet unknown.

Here immunoSEQ multiplex PCR was the method, and the copy in TCRdb shows in-frame clones only, minus some. The sample comprises approximately 190,000 clones, around 90% of which are singletons, and roughly 0.99% rests with the top ten. The CDR3 is made up of 13 amino acids. The germline gives CDR1 SQVTM, CDR2 ANQGSEA. With 7 bases clipped from V and 7 bases from J, the junction kept 13 bases outside the gene matches. The sequence was obtained from an adult in good health. The sample was peripheral blood, taken on day 0 of AZD1222 vaccination. The chain employs TRBV29-1 and TRBJ2-7; 7 positions agree with TRBD1. The CDR3 nucleotides read TGCAGCGCTGCGGACAGGCGGTATAGAGAGCAGTACTTC. Translated, it gives CSAADRRYREQYF.